The 15 T cell receptor beta chains in this list originate from one sample, sequenced in a study of T cells in Graves' hyperthyroidism and ophthalmopathy. From RNA transcripts, TCR beta CDR3 regions were amplified. The HTBI primer set drove a first-round RT-PCR of the TCR CDR3. TCRdb re-derived calls from the multiplex PCR reads in MiXCR, one entry per CDR3 protein. The sample consists of approximately 610,000 distinct CDR3 sequences, roughly 14% of them appearing once. The sequenced sample consisted of blood. These receptors all stem from a woman in her thirties or forties with Graves' ophthalmopathy.

At least ten counts were recorded for this clonotype. The chain is built from TRBV4-2 and TRBJ1-3, with TRBD1 matching over 9 bases. V gave up 4 bases and J gave up 3 bases; unmatched junction bases: 13. The CDR3 length is 18 residues. The germline gives CDR1 LGHNA, CDR2 YNFKEQ. In nucleotides, the CDR3 is TGTGCCAGCAGCCCTGCCCGTGGGACAGGGTGGTATGGAAACACCATATATTTT. Translating it yields CASSPARGTGWYGNTIYF.

This clonotype was seen many times. V usage is TRBV7-2 and J usage is TRBJ1-5; D is undetermined. Per germline, CDR1 SGHTA and CDR2 FQGNSA. V was trimmed by 3 bases and J by 2 bases, leaving 8 bases between them. The CDR3 is 14 amino acids. DNA for the CDR3: TGTGCCAGCAGCTTGTACACGGGCAATCAGCCCCAGCATTTT. This sequence encodes CASSLYTGNQPQHF.

This clonotype was detected many times. This chain joins TRBV11-3 and TRBJ1-1; maybe TRBD1 (6 bases). This CDR3 has 17 amino acids. CDR1 SGHNT and CDR2 YENEEA come from the germline V gene. V lost 4 bases, J lost 0 bases, and 18 bases lay in between. The DNA of the CDR3 is TGTGCCAGCAGCTCAAGCTGGGGGGGGGGCCTGAACACTGAAGCTTTCTTT. This translates into CASSSSWGGGLNTEAFF.

This clonotype has more than one count but fewer than ten. The chain combines TRBV24-1 with TRBJ2-7; TRBD1 or TRBD2 may be the D gene (5 bases each). V was pared by 5 bases and J by 3 bases, with 10 bases between. There are 13 residues in the CDR3. Germline values: CDR1 KGHDR, CDR2 SFDVKD. The CDR3 spells CATSGPGSYEQYF. The DNA of the CDR3 is TGTGCCACCAGTGGCCCAGGGAGCTACGAGCAGTACTTC.

The V call is TRBV2, the J call TRBJ1-5; possibly TRBD1 for D (6 bases). The CDR3 runs 14 residues. Germline V gene lookup returns CDR1 SNHLY and CDR2 FYNNEI. The V end lost 3 bases, the J end lost 7 bases, and 13 bases lay between the germline ends. CDR3 region: CASSDDMGGQPQHF. In nucleotides, the CDR3 is TGTGCCAGCAGTGACGACATGGGGGGCCAGCCCCAGCATTTT. Looking up the rest from reference TRBV2 and TRBJ1-5 gives the full variable domain: EPEVTQTPSHQVTQMGQEVILRCVPISNHLYFYWYRQILGQKVEFLVSFYNNEISEKSEIFDDQFSVERPDGSNFTLKIRSTKLEDSAMYFCASSDDMGGQPQHFGDGTRLSIL.

This clonotype was seen at least ten times. The chain carries TRBV19 and TRBJ1-1; D possibly corresponds to TRBD1 (6 bases). V lost 1 base and J 2 bases, leaving 11 bases between the germline ends. The CDR3 sequence is 15 residues long. Germline-derived CDR1 and CDR2 are LNHDA and SQIVND (reference sequence). The CDR3 DNA follows: TGTGCCAGTAGTATAGGGGCAGGGGCAAACACTGAAGCTTTCTTT. This codes for CASSIGAGANTEAFF.

This clonotype was detected ten times or more. This chain links TRBV30 with TRBJ2-2; D ambiguous. This CDR3 region has 14 residues. Per germline, CDR1 GTSNPN and CDR2 SVGIG (reference sequence). V was shortened by 4 bases and J by 4 bases, with 13 bases between the two germline ends. The CDR3 DNA reads TGTGCCTGGAAACCCGGCACAGCCACCGGGGAGCTGTTTTTT. Translated: CAWKPGTATGELFF.

The chain is built from TRBV11-2 and TRBJ2-3; D possibly corresponds to TRBD1 (5 bases). Deletions cut 6 bases from V and 2 bases from J, with 15 bases between. Germline assignment: CDR1 SGHAT and CDR2 FQNNGV. This CDR3 has 15 amino acids. The CDR3 loop reads CASSRGGMVTDTQYF. In DNA, the CDR3 is TGTGCCAGCAGTAGGGGTGGAATGGTCACAGATACGCAGTATTTT.

This clonotype was seen more than once but under ten times. V gene TRBV13 combines with J gene TRBJ1-3; the D is unclear. Trimming shortened V by 5 bases and J by 0 bases, and 17 bases separated the two germline ends. The CDR3 consists of 17 residues. CDR1 PRHDT and CDR2 FYEKMQ come from the germline V gene (reference sequence). This CDR3 is CASSPTPAADSGNTIYF. CDR3 bases: TGTGCCAGCAGCCCTACCCCGGCAGCGGACTCTGGAAACACCATATATTTT.

This clonotype was picked up a small number of times. This chain joins TRBV12-3 or TRBV12-4 and TRBJ2-3; D remains unclear. CDR3 length: 14 amino acids. With 3 bases removed from V and 0 bases from J, the gap between germline ends came to 7 bases. The CDR3: CASSFRRSTDTQYF. The CDR3 DNA reads TGTGCCAGCAGTTTCCGGCGAAGCACAGATACGCAGTATTTT.

This clonotype was recorded many times. The chain joins TRBV2 to TRBJ1-3; unclear D gene. The germline CDR1 and CDR2 sequences are SNHLY and FYNNEI. The CDR3 runs to 15 residues. Trimming shortened V by 8 bases and J by 0 bases, and 14 bases separated the two germline ends. In nucleotides, the CDR3 is TGTGCCAGCTTTAGTGGCGCCAACTCTGGAAACACCATATATTTT. It translates to CASFSGANSGNTIYF.

In its sample, this clonotype was seen a few times. This chain connects TRBV7-9 to TRBJ2-7; a possible D gene is TRBD1 (5 bases). Trimming removed 1 base from V and 5 bases from J, with 18 bases in between. The germline V gene has CDR1 SEHNR and CDR2 FQNEAQ (reference sequence). This CDR3 region has 16 residues. CDR3: CASSLEGSDQGDEQYF. The CDR3 DNA reads as TGTGCCAGCAGCTTAGAAGGCTCAGACCAAGGGGACGAGCAGTACTTC.

This clonotype was seen ten or more times. The genes are TRBV12-3 or TRBV12-4 and TRBJ1-2; 7 bases map to TRBD1. The length of the CDR3 is 15 residues. The trim removed 3 bases at V and 0 bases at J, leaving 4 bases unmatched. The CDR3 sequence is CASSFWDRANYGYTF. The CDR3 region has the DNA TGTGCCAGCAGTTTCTGGGACAGAGCTAACTATGGCTACACCTTC.

Ten or more counts support this clonotype. The chain carries TRBV29-1 and TRBJ1-5; D remains unclear. CDR3 length: 13 amino acids. V was pared by 0 bases and J by 4 bases, with 7 bases between. Germline V gene sequence: CDR1 SQVTM, CDR2 ANQGSEA. The CDR3 loop reads CSVEEQPNQPQHF. DNA of the CDR3: TGCAGCGTTGAAGAACAACCGAATCAGCCCCAGCATTTT.

The chain uses TRBV5-1 and TRBJ1-2; 7 positions agree with TRBD1. V gave up 5 bases and J gave up 4 bases; unmatched junction bases: 8. Germline lookup yields CDR1 SGHRS and CDR2 YFSETQ. The CDR3 spans 14 residues. The CDR3 DNA sequence: TGCGCCAGCAGTATAGCCCGGGACAGCTATGGCTACACCTTC. Residues: CASSIARDSYGYTF.